This T cell receptor (beta chain) was identified in a study of blood T cell repertoires in COVID-19 (dated by TCRdb to 2018 to 2020). Looking at the study overall: Collaborator samples came from the United States, Italy and Spain and covered acute and convalescent phases of COVID-19. The material from the prospective study consisted of cDNA or gDNA derived from T cells, B-cell-depleted T cells, or PBMCs. The dataset comprised deeply sampled blood TCRbeta repertoires from subjects exposed to, actively infected with, or recovered from COVID-19. The repertoires were made available in a free public database intended to serve as a resource for research on the immune response to SARS-CoV-2. Samples were obtained from the ongoing ImmuneRACE study (first 160 participants) and from over a thousand subjects provided by 6 global collaborators. Nearly every sample came with metadata listing a de-identified subject ID, COVID-19 status, age in years and sex. HLA class I and class II types, where available, came from metadata supplied by the sample provider rather than from assay-based typing.

Comments on this clone: It has no known antigen specificity. No much larger clone is present one base from it, and per-base qualities are unavailable.

The immunoSEQ Assay, a bias-controlled multiplex PCR, was used to amplify TCRbeta CDR3 regions from genomic DNA. The paper's processing steps were these. The number of nucleated cells in each sample was estimated from the amplification of reference gene primers within the assay. Sequence reads were collapsed and filtered to measure the absolute abundance of every unique TCRbeta CDR3 rearrangement. For each sample, productive Simpson clonality was calculated by taking the square root of Simpson's diversity index across productive rearrangements. As stored in TCRdb, this immuneACCESS dataset retains in-frame rearrangements with V and J assigned. A fraction of the clones does not appear; measured against another copy, unresolved V genes explain less than half of the discrepancy, and the remainder lacks a known reason. The V and J calls and clone size were taken over from that table, and D and trimming were inferred from the DNA. The sample data list roughly 250,000 clones, and nearly 85% of these were observed just once. The ten largest clones capture around 9.1% of the sample.

The collaborating institutions used their own protocols to collect whole blood in K2EDTA tubes. For TCRbeta analysis, collaborators shipped samples in one of three forms: frozen whole blood, isolated PBMCs, or DNA extracted from either of those sample types. The CDR3 runs 19 amino acids, cysteine and phenylalanine included. Only the CDR3 DNA is retained, 57 bases long and in frame from the first base. V is pruned by 0 bases and J by 0 bases, leaving 8 bases of the junction without a gene match. As encoded in the germline V gene (reference sequence), CDR1 is LGHDT while CDR2 is YNNKEL. Broader findings and caveats from the paper: Clinical and demographic metadata were provided uncurated, with the amount varying by source and participant.

The source material was peripheral blood. The rearrangement joined TRBV3-1 (or the pseudogene TRBV3-2) to TRBJ2-1, with 10 middle bases fitting TRBD2. The TCR was taken from a human donor in a cohort sampled during active COVID-19. The DNA sequence is given as TGTGCCAGCAGCCAAGATCCGTTTCCTAGCGGGAGCTCCTACAATGAGCAGTTCTTC. Translated, it gives CASSQDPFPSGSSYNEQFF.